The 32 T cell receptor beta chains in this list originate from one sample, sequenced in a study of graft-versus-host responses after intestinal transplantation. No cognate antigen is known for these TCRs. The protocol was immunoSEQ multiplex PCR, while the TCRdb copy is restricted to in-frame clones and leaves out a portion. The repertoire consists of 55,000 to 65,000 clones, with 90% to 95% occurring once and the leading ten covering approximately 0.4%. The sequencing used unstimulated CD4+ T cells sorted from spleen or lymph node cells, collected before transplant. Receptor source: a human donor who was the organ donor for an intestinal transplant.

The chain carries TRBV6-1 and TRBJ2-7; D remains ambiguous. The germline CDR1 and CDR2 sequences are MNHNS and SASEGT. V dropped 7 bases and J dropped 1 base, with 11 bases sitting between them. The CDR3 sequence is 13 residues long. The CDR3 region has the DNA TGTGCCAGCATCGCAGCGAATTCCTACGAGCAGTACTTC. Translation: CASIAANSYEQYF.

The chain couples TRBV5-1 to TRBJ2-5; no reliable D call. The germline V and J ends were trimmed by 0 bases and 5 bases, with 5 bases remaining between them. The CDR3 spans 12 residues. Germline V gives CDR1 SGHRS, CDR2 YFSETQ. The CDR3 DNA is TGCGCCAGCAGCTTGGTGAGGGAGACCCAGTACTTC. It codes for CASSLVRETQYF.

The V and J genes are TRBV5-4 and TRBJ1-6; D unclear. Germline lookup yields CDR1 SGHNT and CDR2 YYREEE (reference sequence). V was shortened by 0 bases and J by 0 bases, with 7 bases between the two germline ends. CDR3 length equals 16 residues. The CDR3 bases are TGTGCCAGCAGCTTGGCGGGGAGCTCCTATAATTCACCCCTCCACTTT. This encodes CASSLAGSSYNSPLHF.

This clone was seen once. This rearrangement joins TRBV7-2 to TRBJ2-7; D not resolved. Trimming took off 0 bases at V and 0 bases at J, with 3 bases between the two ends. Germline CDR1 SGHTA, CDR2 FQGNSA. The CDR3 sequence is 13 residues long. CDR3 loop: CASSLANSYEQYF. In DNA, the CDR3 is TGTGCCAGCAGCTTAGCAAACTCCTACGAGCAGTACTTC.

The genes are TRBV5-1 and TRBJ2-7, with D possibly TRBD2 on 6 matching bases. V lost 1 base, J lost 3 bases, and 8 bases lay in between. The CDR3 is 13 residues long. Germline V CDR1 and CDR2: SGHRS, YFSETQ. CDR3 coding DNA: TGCGCCAGCAGCTTGCTGGAGGGCTACGAGCAGTACTTC. This translates into CASSLLEGYEQYF.

This chain uses TRBV11-2 with TRBJ1-4, with 7 positions matching TRBD1. The J segment lost 6 bases and the V segment lost 5 bases, leaving 6 bases of the junction unmatched. Germline values: CDR1 SGHAT, CDR2 FQNNGV. This CDR3 is built from 14 residues. CDR3 DNA: TGTGCCAGCAGCCGACGGACAGGTTATGAAAAACTGTTTTTT. Its translation: CASSRRTGYEKLFF.

The genes are TRBV14 and TRBJ1-2, with 7 nucleotides matching TRBD1. This CDR3 has 14 residues. V gave up 2 bases and J gave up 8 bases; unmatched junction bases: 8. Germline CDR1 is SGHDN and CDR2 is FVKESK. This CDR3 reads CASSQTERGQGYTF. The CDR3 nucleotides read TGTGCCAGCAGCCAAACGGAAAGGGGGCAAGGCTACACCTTC. The full variable domain, with the rest looked up from reference TRBV14 and TRBJ1-2, is EAGVTQFPSHSVIEKGQTVTLRCDPISGHDNLYWYRRVMGKEIKFLLHFVKESKQDESGMPNNRFLAERTGGTYSTLKVQPAELEDSGVYFCASSQTERGQGYTFGSGTRLTVV.

Comment on this clone: Other DNA sequences in the sample encode the same CDR3. The chain couples TRBV7-2 to TRBJ2-2; 9 nucleotides align to TRBD2. Germline trimming cut 3 bases from V and 3 bases from J; bases unmatched to any gene: 2. Germline V gene sequence: CDR1 SGHTA, CDR2 FQGNSA. The CDR3 totals 15 residues. In nucleotides, the CDR3 is TGTGCCAGCAGCTTCCGACTAGCGGACACCGGGGAGCTGTTTTTT. This codes for CASSFRLADTGELFF.

This chain joins TRBV19 and TRBJ2-5, with no clear D. The J call may be faulty, since TRBJ2-7 better matches the DNA end. The CDR3 extends over 13 amino acids. CDR1 is LNHDA, CDR2 SQIVND, per germline (reference sequence). CDR3 bases: TGTGCCAGTAGTATAGCATCTTCCTACGAGCAGTACTTC. It is translated as CASSIASSYEQYF.

The chain couples TRBV5-1 to TRBJ2-7; no clear D gene. Trimming left V 0 bases short and J 0 bases short, with 10 bases between. The CDR3 extends over 15 amino acids. Per germline, CDR1 SGHRS and CDR2 YFSETQ. CDR3 in DNA: TGCGCCAGCAGCTTGGGCCAGCTGAGCTCCTACGAGCAGTACTTC. This encodes CASSLGQLSSYEQYF.

The chain has TRBV9 and TRBJ1-1; TRBD1 is a possible D gene (6 bases). The germline V gene encodes CDR1 SGDLS and CDR2 YYNGEE. The CDR3 length is 15 residues. V gave up 4 bases and J gave up 1 base, with 14 bases separating them. The CDR3 region has the DNA TGTGCCAGCAGCCCAGTGGGGGGGCGGAACACTGAAGCTTTCTTT. Protein sequence: CASSPVGGRNTEAFF.

This sequence joins TRBV7-2 and TRBJ2-1, with D possibly called TRBD1 or TRBD2 (6 bases each). CDR3 length: 15 amino acids. V was shortened by 3 bases and J by 4 bases, with 13 bases between the two germline ends. Germline CDR1 reads SGHTA; CDR2 reads FQGNSA. This chain's CDR3 is CASSFTPGAYNEQFF. CDR3 sequence (DNA): TGTGCCAGCAGCTTTACTCCGGGGGCTTACAATGAGCAGTTCTTC.

This chain connects TRBV19 to TRBJ2-2; D tentatively fits TRBD1 or TRBD2 (5 bases each). V was trimmed by 10 bases and J by 3 bases, leaving 15 bases between them. This CDR3 contains 14 residues. Germline-derived CDR1 and CDR2 are LNHDA and SQIVND (reference sequence). DNA for the CDR3: TGTGCCACCTCCCGGGGCGCCTACACCGGGGAGCTGTTTTTT. Translated, it gives CATSRGAYTGELFF.

The CDR3 bases are TGTGCCAGCAGCCGGGACACTTATTCACCCCTCCACTTT. It encodes CASSRDTYSPLHF. The chain joins TRBV6-6 to TRBJ1-6; tentative D call: TRBD1 (6 bases). Germline loops: CDR1 MNHNY, CDR2 SVGAGI (reference sequence). The V gene lost 6 bases and the J gene lost 8 bases, with 11 bases spanning the gap. The CDR3 is 13 residues long.

The chain couples TRBV6-5 to TRBJ1-2; D call uncertain. CDR3 size: 15 residues. V was trimmed by 5 bases and J by 2 bases, leaving 15 bases between them. Per germline, CDR1 MNHEY and CDR2 SVGAGI. CDR3 region: CASSARYSTNYGYTF. DNA for the CDR3: TGTGCCAGCAGTGCCCGTTACTCGACCAACTATGGCTACACCTTC.

The V and J genes are TRBV6-1 and TRBJ1-5; D is perhaps TRBD1 (6 bases). Germline lookup yields CDR1 MNHNS and CDR2 SASEGT. The ends were cut back, 5 bases at V and 7 bases at J, with 12 bases in the middle. This CDR3 contains 13 residues. CDR3 residues: CASSQGQEQPQHF. DNA for the CDR3: TGTGCCAGCAGTCAGGGGCAGGAACAGCCCCAGCATTTT.

This chain connects TRBV5-6 to TRBJ2-2, with 8 bases identical to TRBD2. V lost 0 bases and J lost 3; bases outside the gene matches: 13. Germline values: CDR1 SGHDT, CDR2 YYEEEE. CDR3 length equals 19 residues. The CDR3 nucleotides read TGTGCCAGCAGCTTGGAATTCCCCCCGCTAGCGGGCTACACCGGGGAGCTGTTTTTT. This codes for CASSLEFPPLAGYTGELFF.

The gene calls are TRBV6-5 and TRBJ1-3; possibly TRBD1 for D (6 bases). This CDR3 spans 15 amino acids. Germline CDR1 and CDR2: MNHEY and SVGAGI. V shed 6 bases and J shed 1 base, with 13 bases lying between them. CDR3 residues: CASRAATGSGNTIYF. The CDR3 DNA reads as TGTGCCAGCAGGGCCGCGACAGGTTCTGGAAACACCATATATTTT.

The V and J genes are TRBV6-5 and TRBJ1-2; no reliable D call. Trimming shortened V by 0 bases and J by 7 bases, and 12 bases separated the two germline ends. The CDR3 is 14 residues long. CDR1 is MNHEY and CDR2 is SVGAGI in the germline V gene. The CDR3 nucleotides read TGTGCCAGCAGTTACTCGGGGAGGGATAGTGGCTACACCTTC. Translating gives CASSYSGRDSGYTF.

The gene calls are TRBV11-2 and TRBJ1-1, with D unclear. This CDR3 spans 13 amino acids. The V and J ends lost 5 bases and 5 bases respectively, with 12 bases between them. CDR1 is SGHAT, CDR2 FQNNGV, per germline. The CDR3 nucleotides read TGTGCCAGCAGCGAAGGGTGGGGAACTGAAGCTTTCTTT. Translated, it gives CASSEGWGTEAFF.

This chain links TRBV7-2 with TRBJ1-6; weak D call: TRBD1 (5 bases). V lost 1 base and J 10 bases, leaving 17 bases between the germline ends. The CDR3 is made up of 16 amino acids. The germline V gene encodes CDR1 SGHTA and CDR2 FQGNSA. CDR3 in amino acids: CASSLEGAALGSPLHF. CDR3 bases: TGTGCCAGCAGCTTAGAAGGGGCTGCTTTAGGGTCACCCCTCCACTTT.

This clone was recorded once. The CDR3 region is CASSRDRGQDMNTEAFF. For the CDR3, the DNA is TGTGCCAGCAGTCGCGACAGGGGGCAGGACATGAACACTGAAGCTTTCTTT. This rearrangement joins TRBV11-2 to TRBJ1-1; 10 nucleotides agree with TRBD1. Trimming removed 6 bases from V and 0 bases from J; junction bases left unmatched: 10. This CDR3 contains 17 residues. Germline values: CDR1 SGHAT, CDR2 FQNNGV.

The chain has TRBV15 and TRBJ2-2, with D perhaps TRBD2 (6 bases). V lost 1 base to trimming and J lost 3 bases, with 12 bases between them. The germline V gene encodes CDR1 LNHNV and CDR2 YYDKDF (reference sequence). CDR3 length: 16 residues. DNA of the CDR3: TGTGCCACCAGCAGAGGGTTATGGGGGGACACCGGGGAGCTGTTTTTT. Its translation: CATSRGLWGDTGELFF.

V and J are TRBV4-3 and TRBJ1-4; D is ambiguous. Germline CDR1 and CDR2: LGHNA and YSLEER. The CDR3 loop spans 15 amino acids. V lost 2 bases to trimming and J lost 3 bases, with 10 bases between them. The CDR3 protein is CASSQRPGPNEKLFF. Here the CDR3 DNA reads TGCGCCAGCAGCCAAAGGCCCGGCCCTAATGAAAAACTGTTTTTT.

J is TRBJ2-3 and V is TRBV11-2, with D uncertain. Trimming cost V 7 bases and J 0 bases, with 14 bases left between them. CDR3 length: 15 residues. CDR1 and CDR2 (germline): SGHAT, FQNNGV. The CDR3 region has the DNA TGTGCCAGCAAGCTCTTAGCTATCAGCACAGATACGCAGTATTTT. Residues: CASKLLAISTDTQYF.

The gene calls are TRBV18 and TRBJ2-7, with D possibly being TRBD1 (6 bases). Germline CDR1 and CDR2: KGHSH and LQKENI. The germline V and J ends were trimmed by 4 bases and 1 base, with 11 bases remaining between them. This CDR3 has 14 amino acids. The CDR3, as DNA: TGTGCCAGCTCACGAGCCGGACAGTCCTACGAGCAGTACTTC. Amino acid sequence: CASSRAGQSYEQYF.

The rearrangement links TRBV7-2 to TRBJ1-1, with D possibly TRBD1 on 6 matching bases. Trimming cost V 2 bases and J 3 bases, with 16 bases left between them. The CDR3 consists of 16 residues. Germline V lookup: CDR1 SGHTA, CDR2 FQGNSA. This CDR3 reads CASSLRTRGGHTEAFF. As DNA, the CDR3 is TGTGCCAGCAGCTTACGTACGCGCGGGGGGCACACTGAAGCTTTCTTT.

Notes on this clone: This sample also contains other DNA sequences that code for the same CDR3. The chain is built from TRBV2 and TRBJ2-2, with unresolved D. This CDR3 has 13 residues. V lost 1 base and J 5 bases, leaving 5 bases between the germline ends. Germline V gives CDR1 SNHLY, CDR2 FYNNEI. The CDR3 DNA follows: TGTGCCAGCAGTGAAGGGGGAACCGGGGAGCTGTTTTTT. This codes for CASSEGGTGELFF.

The chain couples TRBV6-1 to TRBJ2-6; possibly TRBD1 for D (6 bases). Germline V lookup: CDR1 MNHNS, CDR2 SASEGT. CDR3 length equals 16 residues. V dropped 4 bases and J dropped 0 bases, with 10 bases sitting between them. CDR3 region: CASSGQASSGANVLTF. The CDR3 DNA sequence: TGTGCCAGCAGTGGACAGGCCAGCTCTGGGGCCAACGTCCTGACTTTC.

This clone was counted once. V gene TRBV19 combines with J gene TRBJ2-1; TRBD2 matches at 10 bases. V dropped 5 bases and J dropped 0; count of bases not matched to a gene: 10. This CDR3 region has 18 residues. CDR1 LNHDA and CDR2 SQIVND come from the germline V gene (reference sequence). CDR3: CASSLIAGGLSSYNEQFF. Written as DNA, the CDR3 is TGTGCCAGTAGTCTAATAGCGGGGGGCCTGAGCTCCTACAATGAGCAGTTCTTC.

V is TRBV4-3 and J is TRBJ1-2; D is uncertain. Per the germline V gene, CDR1 is LGHNA and CDR2 is YSLEER. V was clipped by 0 bases and J by 8 bases, with 7 bases between them. The CDR3 is 12 amino acids. CDR3 amino acids: CASSQDPSGYTF. The CDR3 DNA reads as TGCGCCAGCAGCCAAGATCCCAGCGGCTACACCTTC.

CDR3 protein: CASETGGRYEQYF. The CDR3 region has the DNA TGTGCCAGCGAAACAGGGGGGAGGTACGAGCAGTACTTC. The V call is TRBV7-2, the J call TRBJ2-7; 8 bases fit TRBD1. Trimming at V came to 8 bases and at J to 4 bases, leaving 7 bases not matched to a gene. Germline values: CDR1 SGHTA, CDR2 FQGNSA. This CDR3 has 13 amino acids.